Listed below are T cell receptor beta chains from one sample, sequenced in a study of control samples from healthy donors and cancer patients. Profiled with immunoSEQ multiplex PCR; TCRdb holds only in-frame clones, not every one. This sample has about 140,000 clones, with less than 90% found just once. The sequenced sample was blood. The receptors derive from a woman aged 25 to 39 in good health. Both conserved end residues are part of each CDR3. Fields, in order: V gene, clone size, D gene, CDR3 length, J gene, CDR3 DNA, CDR3 protein. The D gene is left open where the match is weak. Where a row states a size, it is once, few, many or the class of an expanded clone; other rows omit it.

V gene: TRBV28; clone size: NA; D gene: TRBD2; CDR3 length: 15; J gene: TRBJ2-7; CDR3 DNA: TGTGCCAGCAGGGCGGGACTAGCGGGAAGTAACGAGCAGTACTTC; CDR3 protein: CASRAGLAGSNEQYF
V gene: TRBV18; clone size: NA; D gene: NA; CDR3 length: 14; J gene: TRBJ1-1; CDR3 DNA: TGTGCCAGCTCACCAGGGGTCCCGAACACTGAAGCTTTCTTT; CDR3 protein: CASSPGVPNTEAFF
V gene: TRBV7-7; clone size: NA; D gene: NA; CDR3 length: 14; J gene: TRBJ2-5; CDR3 DNA: TGTGCTAGCAGCTTGGGGGGTCCCCAAGAGACCCAGTACTTC; CDR3 protein: CASSLGGPQETQYF
V gene: TRBV7-2; clone size: NA; D gene: TRBD1; CDR3 length: 14; J gene: TRBJ1-4; CDR3 DNA: TGTGCCAGCAGGCCGGACAGGGAACATGAAAAACTGTTTTTT; CDR3 protein: CASRPDREHEKLFF
V gene: TRBV7-9; clone size: NA; D gene: NA; CDR3 length: 14; J gene: TRBJ1-1; CDR3 DNA: TGTGCCAGCAGCCAGAGAGGGAGGAGGACTGAAGCTTTCTTT; CDR3 protein: CASSQRGRRTEAFF
V gene: TRBV7-9; clone size: NA; D gene: NA; CDR3 length: 14; J gene: TRBJ1-1; CDR3 DNA: TGTGCCAGCAGCTTATTGGACTTGAGAACTGAAGCTTTCTTT; CDR3 protein: CASSLLDLRTEAFF
V gene: TRBV11-2; clone size: NA; D gene: TRBD1; CDR3 length: 15; J gene: TRBJ1-4; CDR3 DNA: TGTGCCAGCAGCCATAACAGGGGGCCGACAGAAAAACTGTTTTTT; CDR3 protein: CASSHNRGPTEKLFF
V gene: TRBV24-1; clone size: NA; D gene: TRBD2; CDR3 length: 15; J gene: TRBJ2-7; CDR3 DNA: TGTGCCACCAGTAATGCGCCCGGGACTAGCGGTGAGCAGTACTTC; CDR3 protein: CATSNAPGTSGEQYF
V gene: TRBV27; clone size: NA; D gene: TRBD2; CDR3 length: 15; J gene: TRBJ2-1; CDR3 DNA: TGTGCCAGCAGTTTAAGCACTAGCGGCCTCGGTGAGCAGTTCTTC; CDR3 protein: CASSLSTSGLGEQFF
V gene: TRBV30; clone size: NA; D gene: NA; CDR3 length: 15; J gene: TRBJ1-6; CDR3 DNA: TGTGCCTGGAGTGTGTGGGACTCGGATAATTCACCCCTCCACTTT; CDR3 protein: CAWSVWDSDNSPLHF
V gene: TRBV5-1; clone size: once; D gene: NA; CDR3 length: 14; J gene: TRBJ2-7; CDR3 DNA: TGCGCCAGCAGCTTGGAAGCGGTCACGGGGGAGCAGTACTTC; CDR3 protein: CASSLEAVTGEQYF
V gene: TRBV28; clone size: NA; D gene: NA; CDR3 length: 14; J gene: TRBJ1-1; CDR3 DNA: TGTGCCAGCAGTTTAGGCCGAGGGGTCACTGAAGCTTTCTTT; CDR3 protein: CASSLGRGVTEAFF
V gene: TRBV2; clone size: NA; D gene: TRBD2; CDR3 length: 15; J gene: TRBJ2-7; CDR3 DNA: TGTGCCAGCAGGGTTAGCGGGAGGGCCCCCTACGAGCAGTACTTC; CDR3 protein: CASRVSGRAPYEQYF
V gene: TRBV7-9; clone size: NA; D gene: NA; CDR3 length: 12; J gene: TRBJ1-1; CDR3 DNA: TGTGCCAGCAGCCCGGGGACCGTGGGAGCTTTCTTT; CDR3 protein: CASSPGTVGAFF
V gene: TRBV30; clone size: NA; D gene: NA; CDR3 length: 13; J gene: TRBJ1-5; CDR3 DNA: TGTGCCTGGAACATGGGGGGAGATCAGCCCCAGCATTTT; CDR3 protein: CAWNMGGDQPQHF
V gene: TRBV2; clone size: NA; D gene: NA; CDR3 length: 15; J gene: TRBJ2-2; CDR3 DNA: TGTGCCAGCAGTGCCTCTAGCGTGAACGTAGGGGAGCTGTTTTTT; CDR3 protein: CASSASSVNVGELFF
V gene: TRBV29-1; clone size: NA; D gene: NA; CDR3 length: 11; J gene: TRBJ1-1; CDR3 DNA: TGCAGCGTTGAGGGGAACACTGAAGCTTTCTTT; CDR3 protein: CSVEGNTEAFF
V gene: TRBV5-1; clone size: NA; D gene: NA; CDR3 length: 15; J gene: TRBJ2-4; CDR3 DNA: TGCGCCAGCAGCTTGAACCCCGGGACCGCGAACATTCAGTACTTC; CDR3 protein: CASSLNPGTANIQYF
V gene: TRBV7-3; clone size: NA; D gene: NA; CDR3 length: 15; J gene: TRBJ1-3; CDR3 DNA: TGTGCCAGCAGCCCAAGGGGGAGCTCTGGAAACACCATATATTTT; CDR3 protein: CASSPRGSSGNTIYF
V gene: TRBV24-1; clone size: NA; D gene: NA; CDR3 length: 14; J gene: TRBJ2-1; CDR3 DNA: TGTGCCACCAGCCTTAGCGGCTCCTACAATGAGCAGTTCTTC; CDR3 protein: CATSLSGSYNEQFF
V gene: TRBV16; clone size: NA; D gene: NA; CDR3 length: 13; J gene: TRBJ1-2; CDR3 DNA: TGTGCCAGCAGCCAGGGCAGCGAGCGCGGCTACACCTTC; CDR3 protein: CASSQGSERGYTF
V gene: TRBV2; clone size: NA; D gene: TRBD2; CDR3 length: 17; J gene: TRBJ2-1; CDR3 DNA: TGTGCCAGCAGTGTCACCCCCACGGCTAGCGGGAGCGATGAGCAGTTCTTC; CDR3 protein: CASSVTPTASGSDEQFF
V gene: TRBV6-5; clone size: NA; D gene: NA; CDR3 length: 13; J gene: TRBJ1-6; CDR3 DNA: TGTGCCAGCAGTTACGGGGTCAATTCACCCCTCCACTTT; CDR3 protein: CASSYGVNSPLHF
V gene: TRBV19; clone size: NA; D gene: TRBD2; CDR3 length: 16; J gene: TRBJ2-2; CDR3 DNA: TGTGCCAGTAGTATATGGGGCGGGAGATACACCGGGGAGCTGTTTTTT; CDR3 protein: CASSIWGGRYTGELFF
V gene: TRBV3-1/TRBV3-2; clone size: NA; D gene: NA; CDR3 length: 13; J gene: TRBJ1-1; CDR3 DNA: TGTGCCAGCAGCCAAGGCACGGACAGAACGGCTTTCTTT; CDR3 protein: CASSQGTDRTAFF
V gene: TRBV10-3; clone size: few; D gene: NA; CDR3 length: 13; J gene: TRBJ1-2; CDR3 DNA: TGTGCCATCAGTGATCCGGGGGTCTATGGCTACACCTTC; CDR3 protein: CAISDPGVYGYTF
V gene: TRBV5-1; clone size: NA; D gene: NA; CDR3 length: 16; J gene: TRBJ2-7; CDR3 DNA: TGCGCCAGCAGCTTGGGGGGAATAGCGGCAGTTTACGAGCAGTACTTC; CDR3 protein: CASSLGGIAAVYEQYF
V gene: TRBV5-1; clone size: NA; D gene: NA; CDR3 length: 14; J gene: TRBJ2-2; CDR3 DNA: TGCGCCAGCAGTATCCAGGGTATTGCCGGGGAGCTGTTTTTT; CDR3 protein: CASSIQGIAGELFF
V gene: TRBV19; clone size: NA; D gene: NA; CDR3 length: 11; J gene: TRBJ2-7; CDR3 DNA: TGTGCCAGTAGTTCTAGCTACGAGCAGTACTTC; CDR3 protein: CASSSSYEQYF
V gene: TRBV6-5; clone size: NA; D gene: TRBD1; CDR3 length: 12; J gene: TRBJ2-1; CDR3 DNA: TGTGCCAGCAGCCGGGACAGCCGAGGGCAGTTCTTC; CDR3 protein: CASSRDSRGQFF
V gene: TRBV27; clone size: NA; D gene: TRBD1; CDR3 length: 14; J gene: TRBJ1-2; CDR3 DNA: TGTGCCAGCAGTTTGCCCGGGACAGGGTATGGCTACACCTTC; CDR3 protein: CASSLPGTGYGYTF
V gene: TRBV6-6; clone size: NA; D gene: TRBD1; CDR3 length: 16; J gene: TRBJ2-1; CDR3 DNA: TGTGCCAACTCACTCAACAGGGGGCCCTCCTACAATGAGCAGTTCTTC; CDR3 protein: CANSLNRGPSYNEQFF
V gene: TRBV6-2/TRBV6-3; clone size: NA; D gene: TRBD1; CDR3 length: 15; J gene: TRBJ2-1; CDR3 DNA: TGTGCCAGCAGTTTGACAGGGGCTCCCCACAATGAGCAGTTCTTC; CDR3 protein: CASSLTGAPHNEQFF
V gene: TRBV14; clone size: NA; D gene: NA; CDR3 length: 16; J gene: TRBJ1-2; CDR3 DNA: TGTGCCAGCAGCCAAGCTCCCTCGGGCAGAGACTATGGCTACACCTTC; CDR3 protein: CASSQAPSGRDYGYTF
V gene: TRBV28; clone size: NA; D gene: TRBD1; CDR3 length: 18; J gene: TRBJ2-7; CDR3 DNA: TGTGCCAGCATGCTGTATGGAGTCGGGACAGGGGAGGTCTGGGAGCAGTACTTC; CDR3 protein: CASMLYGVGTGEVWEQYF